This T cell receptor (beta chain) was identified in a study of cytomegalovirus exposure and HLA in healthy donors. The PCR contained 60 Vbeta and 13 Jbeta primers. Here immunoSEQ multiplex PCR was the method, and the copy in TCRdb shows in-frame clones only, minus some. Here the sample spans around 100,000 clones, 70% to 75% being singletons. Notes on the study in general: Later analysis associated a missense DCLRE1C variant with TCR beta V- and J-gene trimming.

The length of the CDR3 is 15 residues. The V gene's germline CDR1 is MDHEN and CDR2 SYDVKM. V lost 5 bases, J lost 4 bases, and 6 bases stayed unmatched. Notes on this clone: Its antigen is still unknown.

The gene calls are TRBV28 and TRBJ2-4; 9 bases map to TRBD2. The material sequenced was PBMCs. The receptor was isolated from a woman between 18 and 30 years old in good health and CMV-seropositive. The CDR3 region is CASSGASGRKNIQYF. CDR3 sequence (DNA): TGTGCCAGCAGTGGGGCAAGCGGGAGGAAAAACATTCAGTACTTC.